The rows below give T cell receptor beta chains drawn from one sample of a study of regulatory T cells in long-lasting Graves disease. TCRdb reprocessed the multiplex PCR reads via MiXCR and lists one record per CDR3 protein. Seen here are hundreds of thousands of distinct CDR3 sequences, roughly a sixth observed once, and the top ten hold roughly 27%. A further study also used this sample, focusing on T cells in Graves' hyperthyroidism and ophthalmopathy.

This specimen consisted of peripheral blood mononuclear cells (PBMCs), obtained at new diagnosis, from a patient treated with antithyroid drugs. Receptors originate from a man aged 40-50 years with Graves disease. CDR3s include the opening cysteine and the closing phenylalanine or tryptophan. The D gene is left open where the match is weak. Some rows mark clone size as missing; the rest say once, few, many or name a class of expanded clone.

CDR3 DNA: TGTGCCAGCAGTGAAATGGCAGGGGGCTATGGTACGCAGTATTTT
CDR3 protein: CASSEMAGGYGTQYF
D gene: TRBD1
J gene: TRBJ2-3
clone size: many
V gene: TRBV6-1

CDR3 DNA: TGTGCCAGCAAGAGGACGGGAGACGCTGAAGCTTTCTTT
CDR3 protein: CASKRTGDAEAFF
D gene: -
J gene: TRBJ1-1
clone size: few
V gene: TRBV6-1

CDR3 DNA: TGCGCCAGCAGCGGGGGTTCTCGGCCGGATACGCAGTATTTT
CDR3 protein: CASSGGSRPDTQYF
D gene: -
J gene: TRBJ2-3
clone size: many
V gene: TRBV5-1

CDR3 DNA: TGTGCCACCAATCAGGCGGCCACAGATACGCAGTATTTT
CDR3 protein: CATNQAATDTQYF
D gene: -
J gene: TRBJ2-3
clone size: -
V gene: TRBV15

CDR3 DNA: TGTGCCAGCAGATTGGTGGGTGGGGGCAGATTAAATCAGCCCCAGCATTTT
CDR3 protein: CASRLVGGGRLNQPQHF
D gene: -
J gene: TRBJ1-5
clone size: -
V gene: TRBV5-8

CDR3 DNA: TGTGCCATCAGCCCATCCCGAGGGAACTATAATTCACCCCTCCACTTT
CDR3 protein: CAISPSRGNYNSPLHF
D gene: -
J gene: TRBJ1-6
clone size: -
V gene: TRBV10-3

CDR3 DNA: TGCGCCAGCAGCTTGGTTGTATTTAGGGGCAATGAGCAGTTCTTC
CDR3 protein: CASSLVVFRGNEQFF
D gene: -
J gene: TRBJ2-1
clone size: -
V gene: TRBV5-1

CDR3 DNA: TGCAGCGCATCGGCGGTTATGAACACTGAAGCTTTCTTT
CDR3 protein: CSASAVMNTEAFF
D gene: -
J gene: TRBJ1-1
clone size: few
V gene: TRBV29-1

CDR3 DNA: TGTGCCAGTAGTATCGGGCCAATGTTGTCCCAGCATTTT
CDR3 protein: CASSIGPMLSQHF
D gene: -
J gene: TRBJ1-5
clone size: -
V gene: TRBV19

CDR3 DNA: TGCAGTGCTAGAGGTTATGGGGGGGGACCCTACGAGCAGTACTTC
CDR3 protein: CSARGYGGGPYEQYF
D gene: TRBD2
J gene: TRBJ2-7
clone size: many
V gene: TRBV20-1

CDR3 DNA: TGCAGTGCTGACGGGACGATTGAGCAGTTCTTC
CDR3 protein: CSADGTIEQFF
D gene: -
J gene: TRBJ2-1
clone size: many
V gene: TRBV20-1

CDR3 DNA: TGTGCCAGCAGTAGCGGCACCAATCAGCCCCAGCATTTT
CDR3 protein: CASSSGTNQPQHF
D gene: -
J gene: TRBJ1-5
clone size: many
V gene: TRBV12-3/TRBV12-4

CDR3 DNA: TGTGCCAGCAGCTTGAGCTCCTCCTCCCGGAACACTGAAGCTTTCTTT
CDR3 protein: CASSLSSSSRNTEAFF
D gene: -
J gene: TRBJ1-1
clone size: many
V gene: TRBV5-5

CDR3 DNA: TGTGCCAGCAGCGGCGGACTAGCGGGGGGGACCTACAATGAGCAGTTCTTC
CDR3 protein: CASSGGLAGGTYNEQFF
D gene: TRBD2
J gene: TRBJ2-1
clone size: -
V gene: TRBV2

CDR3 DNA: TGCAGCATATATGACGGGACAGACAATGAGCAGTTCTTC
CDR3 protein: CSIYDGTDNEQFF
D gene: TRBD1
J gene: TRBJ2-1
clone size: -
V gene: TRBV29-1

CDR3 DNA: TGTGCCAGCAGTTACCAGGGTGGTGGCTACACCTTC
CDR3 protein: CASSYQGGGYTF
D gene: -
J gene: TRBJ1-2
clone size: -
V gene: TRBV6-5

CDR3 DNA: TGTGCCAGCAGCTGGGACAGTTCCGGTCGTAATAATGAAAAACTGTTTTTT
CDR3 protein: CASSWDSSGRNNEKLFF
D gene: TRBD1
J gene: TRBJ1-4
clone size: few
V gene: TRBV5-4

CDR3 DNA: TGTGCCAGCAGGCGGGGGGGGACAGAGAACACCGGGGAGCTGTTTTTT
CDR3 protein: CASRRGGTENTGELFF
D gene: TRBD2
J gene: TRBJ2-2
clone size: few
V gene: TRBV6-1